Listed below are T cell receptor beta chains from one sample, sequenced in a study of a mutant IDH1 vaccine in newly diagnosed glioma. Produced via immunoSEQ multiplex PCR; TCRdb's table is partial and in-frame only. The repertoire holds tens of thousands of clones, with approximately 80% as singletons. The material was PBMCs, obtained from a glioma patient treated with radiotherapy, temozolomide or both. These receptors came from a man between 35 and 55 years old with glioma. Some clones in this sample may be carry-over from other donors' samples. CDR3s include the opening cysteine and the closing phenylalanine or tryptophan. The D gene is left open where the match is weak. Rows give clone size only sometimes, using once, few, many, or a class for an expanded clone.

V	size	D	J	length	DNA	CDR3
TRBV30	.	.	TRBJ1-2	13	TGTGCCTGGAAACGGGGCCCTGGCTTGGGCTACACCTTC	CAWKRGPGLGYTF
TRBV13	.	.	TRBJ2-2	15	TGTGCCAGCAGCGCCTCGGACGCGAACACCGGGGAGCTGTTTTTT	CASSASDANTGELFF
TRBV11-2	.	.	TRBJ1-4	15	TGTGCCAGCAGCTTAAACCAAAATATGAATGAAAAACTGTTTTTT	CASSLNQNMNEKLFF
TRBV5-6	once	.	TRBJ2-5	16	TGTGCCAGCAGCTTGGAGGGATACGGGACCAGAGGGACCCAGTACTTC	CASSLEGYGTRGTQYF
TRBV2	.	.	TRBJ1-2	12	TGTGCCAGCTTTCGGGCTCTCTATGGCTACACCTTC	CASFRALYGYTF
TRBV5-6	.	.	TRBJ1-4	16	TGTGCCAGCAGCTTGTTTGAGGGATGGCCTAATGAAAAACTGTTTTTT	CASSLFEGWPNEKLFF
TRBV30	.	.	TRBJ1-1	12	TGTGCCTGGAGTGTAACGAACACTGAAGCTTTCTTT	CAWSVTNTEAFF
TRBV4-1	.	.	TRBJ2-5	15	TGCGCCAGCAGCCATGAAGACAGTCCTCGGGAGACCCAGTACTTC	CASSHEDSPRETQYF
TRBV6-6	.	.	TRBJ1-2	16	TGTGCCAGCAGTTACACCTACCTCGGGACAAACTATGGCTACACCTTC	CASSYTYLGTNYGYTF
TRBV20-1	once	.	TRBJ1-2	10	TGCAGTGCCCCGGAATTCGGCTACACCTTC	CSAPEFGYTF
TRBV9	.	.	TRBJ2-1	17	TGTGCCAGCAGCCCAGTAGGAGGACAGTATGGAAGCAATGAGCAGTTCTTC	CASSPVGGQYGSNEQFF
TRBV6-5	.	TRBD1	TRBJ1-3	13	TGTGCCAGCACCCAGGGGGTCGGAAGCACCATATATTTT	CASTQGVGSTIYF
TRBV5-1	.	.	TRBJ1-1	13	TGCGCCAGCAGCGAAGGACAGAACACTGAAGCTTTCTTT	CASSEGQNTEAFF